The clone carrying this T cell receptor beta chain has ten or more counts. The antigen is unknown. Source study methods: Approximately 100,000 TCRs per sample was the median, with a range of about 20,000 to 690,600. TCRdb re-called the 5' RACE reads through MiXCR, storing one row per CDR3 protein. TCRdb, rather than the study authors, made the V and J calls. The sample contains around 140,000 distinct CDR3 sequences, about 4.3% of which appear only once. The CDR3 covers 15 residues. Germline loops: CDR1 SGHTA, CDR2 FQGNSA. Trimming pared 1 base from V and 1 base from J, leaving 9 bases between. From whole blood left unfractionated, total RNA was extracted. These data come from a study of human T cells and chemical hapten exposure. Study results and limitations: Sensitizing to DPC left TCRs with a frequency above 1 in 1000 unaltered.

The TCR comes from a female donor in good health. The rearrangement joins TRBV7-2 to TRBJ2-3; D not certain. As DNA, the CDR3 is TGTGCCAGCAGCTTAGGTCCCAGCGGCACAGATACGCAGTATTTT. Translation: CASSLGPSGTDTQYF. The entire variable domain, with the rest obtained from reference TRBV7-2 and TRBJ2-3, is as follows: GAGVSQSPSNKVTEKGKDVELRCDPISGHTALYWYRQSLGQGLEFLIYFQGNSAPDKSGLPSDRFSAERTGGSVSTLTIQRTQQEDSAVYLCASSLGPSGTDTQYFGPGTRLTVL.